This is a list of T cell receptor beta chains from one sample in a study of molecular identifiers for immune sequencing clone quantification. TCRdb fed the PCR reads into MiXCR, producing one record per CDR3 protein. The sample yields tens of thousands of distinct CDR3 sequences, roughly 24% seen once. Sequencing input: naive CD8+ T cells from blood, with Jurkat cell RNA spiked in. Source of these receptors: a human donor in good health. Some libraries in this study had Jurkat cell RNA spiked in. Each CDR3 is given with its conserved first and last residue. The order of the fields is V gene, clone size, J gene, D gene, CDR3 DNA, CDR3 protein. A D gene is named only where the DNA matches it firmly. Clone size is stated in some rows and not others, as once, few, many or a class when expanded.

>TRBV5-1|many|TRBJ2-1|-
TGCGCCAGCAGCTTGGGACTCGGCCCCGCGTGGCGCAATGAGCAGTTCTTC
CASSLGLGPAWRNEQFF
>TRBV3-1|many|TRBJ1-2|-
TGTGCCAGCAGCCAAGTCACGGGGTCTAACTATGGCTACACCTTC
CASSQVTGSNYGYTF
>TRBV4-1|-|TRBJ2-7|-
TGCGCCAGCAGCCAAGATGGCCTCTCCTACCAGCAGTACTTC
CASSQDGLSYQQYF
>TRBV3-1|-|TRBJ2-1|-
TGTGCCAGCAGCAAGTATAGGGATGAGCAGTTCTTC
CASSKYRDEQFF
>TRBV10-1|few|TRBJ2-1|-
TGCGCCAGCAGTGAGGGGGAATCCTACAATGAGCAGTTCTTC
CASSEGESYNEQFF
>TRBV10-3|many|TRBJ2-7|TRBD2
TGTGCCATCAGTGATGGCGGGAGCGCAGACGAGCAGTACTTC
CAISDGGSADEQYF
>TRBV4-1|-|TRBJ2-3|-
TGCGCCAGCAGCCTGGGGGTGAGCGAGGGAGATACGCAGTATTTT
CASSLGVSEGDTQYF
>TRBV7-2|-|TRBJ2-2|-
TGTGCCAGCAGCTTAACACTAGAAGGGGCCCGCACCGGGGAGCTGTTTTTT
CASSLTLEGARTGELFF
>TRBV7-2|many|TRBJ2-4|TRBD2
TGTGCCAGCAGCTTATTTACTAGCGGGAGTTTAGCCAAAAACATTCAGTACTTC
CASSLFTSGSLAKNIQYF
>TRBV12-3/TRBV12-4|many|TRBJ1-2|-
TGTGCCAGCAGTTTCGGGGGGTCTGGCTACACCTTC
CASSFGGSGYTF
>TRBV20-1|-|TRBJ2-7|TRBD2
TGCAGTGCTAGCGCCCCAGCGGGATTGGACTACGAGCAGTACTTC
CSASAPAGLDYEQYF
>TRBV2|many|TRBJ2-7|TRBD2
TGTGCCAGCAGTAATAAAGGCGGGGGGTCCAGCTACGAGCAGTACTTC
CASSNKGGGSSYEQYF
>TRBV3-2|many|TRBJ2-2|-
TGTGCCAGCAGCCAGCACAGGGTTGGTCGGTCCGGGGAGCTGTTTTTT
CASSQHRVGRSGELFF
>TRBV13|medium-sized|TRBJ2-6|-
TGTGCCAGCAGCTTGCCCGGGGAAGCTGGGGCCAACGTCCTGACTTTC
CASSLPGEAGANVLTF
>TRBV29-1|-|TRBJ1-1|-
TGCAGCGGTATCCAGGGGAACGCTGAAGCTTTCTTT
CSGIQGNAEAFF
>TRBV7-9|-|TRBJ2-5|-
TGTGCCAGCGGCCGTAGCGAAGGGCAAGAGACCCAGTACTTC
CASGRSEGQETQYF
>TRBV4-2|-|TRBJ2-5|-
TGTGCCGGCAGCCGGGGTGCAGGGACCCGGTGCTTC
CAGSRGAGTRCF
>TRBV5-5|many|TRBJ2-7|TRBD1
TGTGCCAGCAGCTTCGTCGGGACAGGGTCCTACGAGCAGTACTTC
CASSFVGTGSYEQYF
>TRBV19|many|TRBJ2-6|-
TGTGCCAGTAGTAACGGGGAAACTGGGGCCAACGTCCTGACTTTC
CASSNGETGANVLTF
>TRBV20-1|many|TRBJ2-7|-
TGCAGTGCCGAGTCGGGTCGGAACGAGCAGTACTTC
CSAESGRNEQYF